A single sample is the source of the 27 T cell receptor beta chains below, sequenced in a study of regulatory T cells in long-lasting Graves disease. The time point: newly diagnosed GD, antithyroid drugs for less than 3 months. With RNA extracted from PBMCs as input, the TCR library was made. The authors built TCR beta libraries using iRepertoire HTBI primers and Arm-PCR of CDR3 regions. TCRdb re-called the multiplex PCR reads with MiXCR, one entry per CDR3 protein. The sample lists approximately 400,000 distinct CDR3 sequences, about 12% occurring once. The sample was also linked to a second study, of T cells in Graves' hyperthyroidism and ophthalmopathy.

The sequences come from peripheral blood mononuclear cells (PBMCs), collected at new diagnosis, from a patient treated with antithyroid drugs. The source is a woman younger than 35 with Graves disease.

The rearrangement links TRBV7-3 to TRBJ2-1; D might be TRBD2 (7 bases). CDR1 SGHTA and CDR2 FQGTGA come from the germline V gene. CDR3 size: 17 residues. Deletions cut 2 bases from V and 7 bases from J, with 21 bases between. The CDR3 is CASSLWQRGLRGNEQFF. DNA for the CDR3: TGTGCCAGCAGCTTATGGCAGCGGGGCTTAAGGGGGAATGAGCAGTTCTTC.

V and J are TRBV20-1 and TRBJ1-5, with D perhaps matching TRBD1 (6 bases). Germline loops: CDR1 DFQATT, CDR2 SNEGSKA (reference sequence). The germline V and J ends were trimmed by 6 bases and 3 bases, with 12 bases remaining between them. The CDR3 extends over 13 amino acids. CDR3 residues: CSARGANNQPQHF. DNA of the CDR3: TGCAGTGCAAGGGGGGCTAACAATCAGCCCCAGCATTTT.

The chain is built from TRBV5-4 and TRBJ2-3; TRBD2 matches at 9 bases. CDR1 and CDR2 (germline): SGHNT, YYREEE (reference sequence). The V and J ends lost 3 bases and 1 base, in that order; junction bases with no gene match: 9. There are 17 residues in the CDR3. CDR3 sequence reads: CASSSAVRTSGTDTQYF. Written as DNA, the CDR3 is TGTGCCAGCAGCTCTGCAGTTAGGACTAGCGGCACAGATACGCAGTATTTT.

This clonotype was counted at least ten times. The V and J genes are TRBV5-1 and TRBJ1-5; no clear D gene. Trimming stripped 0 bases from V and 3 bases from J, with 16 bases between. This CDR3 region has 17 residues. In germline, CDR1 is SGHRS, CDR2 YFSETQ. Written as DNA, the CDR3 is TGCGCCAGCAGCTTGGCGGAAAACAGCCTTTTCAATCAGCCCCAGCATTTT. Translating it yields CASSLAENSLFNQPQHF.

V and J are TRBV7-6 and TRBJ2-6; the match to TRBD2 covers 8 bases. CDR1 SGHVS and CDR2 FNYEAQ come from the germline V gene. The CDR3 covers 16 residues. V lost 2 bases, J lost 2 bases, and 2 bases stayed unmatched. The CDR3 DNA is TGTGCCAGCAGCTTATCCGGGGGGGCTGGGGCCAACGTCCTGACTTTC. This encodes CASSLSGGAGANVLTF.

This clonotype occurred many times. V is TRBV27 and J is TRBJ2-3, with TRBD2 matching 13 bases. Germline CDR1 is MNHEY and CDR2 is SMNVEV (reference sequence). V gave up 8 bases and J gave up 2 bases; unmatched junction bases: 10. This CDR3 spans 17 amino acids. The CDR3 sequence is CASCGTSGTLATDTQYF. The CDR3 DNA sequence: TGTGCCAGCTGTGGGACTAGCGGGACCCTAGCCACAGATACGCAGTATTTT.

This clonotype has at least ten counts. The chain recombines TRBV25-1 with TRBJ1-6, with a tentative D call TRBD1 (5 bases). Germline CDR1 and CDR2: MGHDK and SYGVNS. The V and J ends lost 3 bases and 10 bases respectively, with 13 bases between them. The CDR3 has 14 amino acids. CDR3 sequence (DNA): TGTGCCAGCAGTGATGCAGGGCCACCATCACCCCTCCACTTT. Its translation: CASSDAGPPSPLHF.

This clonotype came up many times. Written as DNA, the CDR3 is TGCGCCAGCAGCTTGGCCCGCGTAACCCGCACAGATACGCAGTATTTT. It codes for CASSLARVTRTDTQYF. This chain joins TRBV5-1 and TRBJ2-3; no firm D call. Germline loops: CDR1 SGHRS, CDR2 YFSETQ. V shed 0 bases and J shed 1 base, with 12 bases lying between them. This CDR3 spans 16 amino acids.

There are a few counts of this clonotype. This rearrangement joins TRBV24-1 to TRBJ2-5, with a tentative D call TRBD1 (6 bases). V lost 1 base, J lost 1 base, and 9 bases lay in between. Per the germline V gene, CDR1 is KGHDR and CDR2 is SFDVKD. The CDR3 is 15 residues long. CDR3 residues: CATSDFGGGQETQYF. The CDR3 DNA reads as TGTGCCACCAGTGATTTTGGGGGCGGCCAAGAGACCCAGTACTTC.

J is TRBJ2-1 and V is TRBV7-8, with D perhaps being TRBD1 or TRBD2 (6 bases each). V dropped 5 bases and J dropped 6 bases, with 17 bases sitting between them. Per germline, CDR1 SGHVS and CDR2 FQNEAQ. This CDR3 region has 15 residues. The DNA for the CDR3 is TGTGCCAGCAGCCGGGGCTCTAGGGGGGCCAATGAGCAGTTCTTC. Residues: CASSRGSRGANEQFF.

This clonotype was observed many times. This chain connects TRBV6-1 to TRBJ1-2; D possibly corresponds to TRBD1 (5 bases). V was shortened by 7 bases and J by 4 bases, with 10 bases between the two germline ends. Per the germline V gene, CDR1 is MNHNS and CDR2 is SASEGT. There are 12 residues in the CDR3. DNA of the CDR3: TGTGCCAGCACGGGGGGAGGCTATGGCTACACCTTC. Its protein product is CASTGGGYGYTF.

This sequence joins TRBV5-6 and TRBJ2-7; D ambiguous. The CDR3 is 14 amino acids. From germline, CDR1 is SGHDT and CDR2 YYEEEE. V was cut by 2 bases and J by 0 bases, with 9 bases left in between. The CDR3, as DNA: TGTGCCAGCAGCTTATTTCACAACTCCTACGAGCAGTACTTC. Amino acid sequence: CASSLFHNSYEQYF.

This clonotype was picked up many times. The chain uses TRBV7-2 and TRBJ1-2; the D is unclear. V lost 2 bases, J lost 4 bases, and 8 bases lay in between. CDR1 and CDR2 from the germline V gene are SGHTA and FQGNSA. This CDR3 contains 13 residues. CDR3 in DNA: TGTGCCAGCAGCTTAAGTGGAATCTATGGCTACACCTTC. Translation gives CASSLSGIYGYTF. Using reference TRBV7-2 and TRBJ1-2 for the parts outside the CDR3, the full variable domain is GAGVSQSPSNKVTEKGKDVELRCDPISGHTALYWYRQSLGQGLEFLIYFQGNSAPDKSGLPSDRFSAERTGGSVSTLTIQRTQQEDSAVYLCASSLSGIYGYTFGSGTRLTVV.

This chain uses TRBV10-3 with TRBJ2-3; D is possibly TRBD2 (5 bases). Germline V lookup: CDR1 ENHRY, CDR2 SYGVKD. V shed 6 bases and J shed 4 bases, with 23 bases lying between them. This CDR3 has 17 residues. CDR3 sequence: CAIREVYGVERSDTQYF. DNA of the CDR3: TGTGCCATCAGGGAAGTGTACGGGGTGGAAAGATCAGATACGCAGTATTTT.

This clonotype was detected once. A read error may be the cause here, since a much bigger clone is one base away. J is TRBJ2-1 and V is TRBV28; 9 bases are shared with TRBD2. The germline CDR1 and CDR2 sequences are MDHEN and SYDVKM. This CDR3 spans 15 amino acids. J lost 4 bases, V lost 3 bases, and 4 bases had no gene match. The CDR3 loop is CASSLGGRVYNEQFF. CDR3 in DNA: TGTGCCAGCAGTTTGGGCGGGAGGGTTTACAATGAGCAGTTCTTC. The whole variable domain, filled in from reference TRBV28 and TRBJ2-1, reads DVKVTQSSRYLVKRTGEKVFLECVQDMDHENMFWYRQDPGLGLRLIYFSYDVKMKEKGDIPEGYSVSREKKERFSLILESASTNQTSMYLCASSLGGRVYNEQFFGPGTRLTVL.

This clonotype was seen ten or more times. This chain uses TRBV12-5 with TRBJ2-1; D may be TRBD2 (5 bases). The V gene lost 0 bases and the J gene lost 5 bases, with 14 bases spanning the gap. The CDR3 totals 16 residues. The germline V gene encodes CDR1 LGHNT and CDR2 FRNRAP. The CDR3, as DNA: TGTGCTAGTGGTTTGGTGAGGTGGGGAGTCAACAATGAGCAGTTCTTC. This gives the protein CASGLVRWGVNNEQFF.

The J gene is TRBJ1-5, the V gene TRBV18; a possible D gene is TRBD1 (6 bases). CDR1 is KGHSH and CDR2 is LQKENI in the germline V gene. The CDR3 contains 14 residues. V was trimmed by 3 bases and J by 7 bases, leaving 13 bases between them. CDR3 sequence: CASSPTGFGQPQHF. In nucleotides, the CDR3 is TGTGCCAGCTCACCTACAGGGTTCGGCCAGCCCCAGCATTTT.

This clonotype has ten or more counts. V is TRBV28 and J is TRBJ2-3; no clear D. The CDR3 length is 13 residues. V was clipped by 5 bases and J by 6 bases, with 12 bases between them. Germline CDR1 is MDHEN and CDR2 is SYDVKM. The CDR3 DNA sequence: TGTGCCAGCAGTCCCCCCGCGGTGGATACGCAGTATTTT. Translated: CASSPPAVDTQYF.

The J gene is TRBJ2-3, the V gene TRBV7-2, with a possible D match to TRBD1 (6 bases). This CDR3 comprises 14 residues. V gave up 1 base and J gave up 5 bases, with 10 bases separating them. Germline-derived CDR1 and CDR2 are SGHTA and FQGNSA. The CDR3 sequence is CASSLDRGRDTQYF. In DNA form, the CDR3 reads TGTGCCAGCAGCTTAGATAGGGGGAGAGATACGCAGTATTTT. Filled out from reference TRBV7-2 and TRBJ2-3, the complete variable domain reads GAGVSQSPSNKVTEKGKDVELRCDPISGHTALYWYRQSLGQGLEFLIYFQGNSAPDKSGLPSDRFSAERTGGSVSTLTIQRTQQEDSAVYLCASSLDRGRDTQYFGPGTRLTVL.

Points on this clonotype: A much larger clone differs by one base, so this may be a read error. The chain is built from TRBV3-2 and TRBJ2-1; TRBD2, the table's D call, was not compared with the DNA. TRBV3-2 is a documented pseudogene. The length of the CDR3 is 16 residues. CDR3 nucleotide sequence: TGTGCCAGCAGCCTTCCAAGGACTAGCGGGGGACCCGAGCAGTTCTTC. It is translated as CASSLPRTSGGPEQFF.

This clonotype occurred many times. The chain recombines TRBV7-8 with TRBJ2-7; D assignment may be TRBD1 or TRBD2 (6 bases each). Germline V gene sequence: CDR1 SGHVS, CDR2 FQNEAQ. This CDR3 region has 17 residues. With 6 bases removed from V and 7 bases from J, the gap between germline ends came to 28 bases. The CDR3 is CASRAGRGLLKLREQYF. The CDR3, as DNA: TGTGCCAGCAGAGCAGGTCGGGGGCTTTTAAAGCTACGAGAGCAGTACTTC.

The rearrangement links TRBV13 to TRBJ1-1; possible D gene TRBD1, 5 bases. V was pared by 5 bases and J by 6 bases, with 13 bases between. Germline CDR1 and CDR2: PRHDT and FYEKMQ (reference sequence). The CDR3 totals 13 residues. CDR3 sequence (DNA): TGTGCCAGCAGCACGGGGGTTGGCGCTGAAGCTTTCTTT. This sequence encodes CASSTGVGAEAFF.

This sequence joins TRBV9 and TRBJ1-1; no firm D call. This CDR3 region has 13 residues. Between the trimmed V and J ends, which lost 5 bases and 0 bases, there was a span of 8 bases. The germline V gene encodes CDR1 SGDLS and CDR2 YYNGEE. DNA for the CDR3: TGTGCCAGCAGTGATCCCATGAACACTGAAGCTTTCTTT. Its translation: CASSDPMNTEAFF. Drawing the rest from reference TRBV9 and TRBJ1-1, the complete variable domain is DSGVTQTPKHLITATGQRVTLRCSPRSGDLSVYWYQQSLDQGLQFLIQYYNGEERAKGNILERFSAQQFPDLHSELNLSSLELGDSALYFCASSDPMNTEAFFGQGTRLTVV.

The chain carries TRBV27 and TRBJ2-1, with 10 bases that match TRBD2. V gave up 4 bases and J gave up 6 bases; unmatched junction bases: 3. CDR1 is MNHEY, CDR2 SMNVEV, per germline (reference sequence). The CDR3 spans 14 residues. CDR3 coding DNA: TGTGCCAGCAGTTATATAGCGGGAGGCAATGAGCAGTTCTTC. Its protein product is CASSYIAGGNEQFF.

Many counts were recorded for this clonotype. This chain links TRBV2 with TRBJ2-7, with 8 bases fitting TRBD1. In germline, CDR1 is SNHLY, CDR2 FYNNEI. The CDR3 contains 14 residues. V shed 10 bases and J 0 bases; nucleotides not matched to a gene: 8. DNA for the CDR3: TGTGCCACCAAGGACAGGGTGAGCTCCTACGAGCAGTACGTC. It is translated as CATKDRVSSYEQYV.

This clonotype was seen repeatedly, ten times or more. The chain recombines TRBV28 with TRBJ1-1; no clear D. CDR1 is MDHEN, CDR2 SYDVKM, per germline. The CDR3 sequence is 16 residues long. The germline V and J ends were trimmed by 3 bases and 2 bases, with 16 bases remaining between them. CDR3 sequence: CASSFASRDFNTEAFF. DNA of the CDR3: TGTGCCAGCAGTTTCGCCAGCCGGGATTTTAACACTGAAGCTTTCTTT. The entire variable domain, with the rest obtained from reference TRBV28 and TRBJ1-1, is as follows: DVKVTQSSRYLVKRTGEKVFLECVQDMDHENMFWYRQDPGLGLRLIYFSYDVKMKEKGDIPEGYSVSREKKERFSLILESASTNQTSMYLCASSFASRDFNTEAFFGQGTRLTVV.

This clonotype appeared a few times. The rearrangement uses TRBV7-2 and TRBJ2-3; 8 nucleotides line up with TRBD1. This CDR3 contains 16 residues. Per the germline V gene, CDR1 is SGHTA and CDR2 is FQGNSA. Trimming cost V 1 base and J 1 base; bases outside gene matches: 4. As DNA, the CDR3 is TGTGCCAGCAGCTTAGTGACAGGGGCTGGCACAGATACGCAGTATTTT. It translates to CASSLVTGAGTDTQYF.